This TCR beta chain was sequenced in a study of shared clonotypes between healthy human individuals (dated by TCRdb to the early 2020s). With regard to the full study: The cohort included three men and a couple of women between 18 and 49 years of age. To estimate repertoire size and how much clonotypes are shared between individuals, the study performed deep sequencing of blood TCR repertoires from five healthy adults. For each donor, CD4 naive and CD4 memory were each run on three plates, CD8 naive on two plates, and CD8 memory on one plate. Between about 0.85 and 9.5 billion PBMCs per donor were obtained by leukapheresis. Libraries were prepared and TCR repertoires were sequenced by different laboratories using diverse techniques, in order to increase sequencing depth and limit assay-specific biases.

Using the deep immunoSEQ assay, multiplex PCR amplified TCR CDR3 regions from genomic DNA. Extracted genomic DNA from each cell subset was spread evenly across all wells of several immunoSEQ 96-well plates, with each plate serving as a replicate. For sorted subsets, each replicate PCR was loaded with roughly 0.2 ug genomic DNA, equivalent to 30,000 to 35,000 T cell genomes. Purified libraries were quantified with a Qubit 3.0 fluorometer, sized on a Bioanalyzer 2100, and re-quantified with the KAPA Library Quantification kit. Every immunoSEQ 96-well plate was sequenced on a dedicated single-read 150-cycle Illumina NextSeq 550 flow cell. On the study's bioinformatics: The immunoSEQ output contained only junctional sequences without quality scores, so filtering could not match that applied to full-length reads. Sequences were annotated with PyIR, a Python wrapper for IgBLAST v1.9, using IMGT germline references to assign V/J genes and CDR3. Reads were filtered out if the reads had weak V/J assignments (E-value above 1e-6), no CDR3, stop codons, out-of-frame junctions, or ambiguous translated residues. A V3J clonotype was defined by an identical inferred V gene, J gene, and CDR3 amino acid sequence. Percentage overlap between repertoires was calculated by dividing the number of shared unique clonotypes by the size of the smaller repertoire. RTK rarefaction, the Chao1 estimator, and Recon v2.1 estimates of unobserved clonotypes were used to assess repertoire richness. OLGA was used to compute generation probabilities for all TCRbeta clonotypes that the gDNA method yielded from a handful of donors. The table comes from immuneACCESS by way of TCRdb, which keeps in-frame sequences with V and J called. Part of the clones is missing from these tables; in studies checked, under half for an unresolved V gene and the rest for unknown reasons. V, J and clone size are taken as reported in that table, and D and trimming were inferred from the DNA itself. The sample contains approximately 340,000 clones, approximately 74% of them found a single time. 9% to 12% of the sample is held by the ten biggest clonotypes.

V lost 6 bases and J lost 5 bases; the stretch between them is 15 bases long. CDR1 KGHSH and CDR2 LQKENI are derived from the germline V gene. Its CDR3 holds 14 amino acids, cysteine through phenylalanine. Only CDR3 DNA remains: 42 bases, in frame from the first base. Remarks on this clone: The specificity of this receptor is unknown. No qualities accompany the bases; no much larger clone lies one base away.

On the study overall, not on this receptor specifically: Incomplete sequencing was indicated by rarefaction of sorted-subset datasets, despite the large sequencing depth. Higher generation probabilities were observed for clonotypes shared by all four sorted-subset donors than for non-shared clonotypes. Naive subsets generally had larger estimated clonotype richness than memory subsets. Because the study included a small number of donors, the genetic and exposure-history diversity represented was limited. Sampling was restricted to blood, and TCR repertoires in tissues likely differ from the TCR repertoires found in blood. Roughly 5% of naive CD4, roughly 3.5% of naive CD8, approximately 2.2% of memory CD4, and around 0.4% of memory CD8 clonotypes were shared across a few donors. Pairwise subsampling indicated that sequencing depth was expected to affect the degree of clonotype sharing among donors.

Healthy HIV-negative adults with no recently reported acute infections or vaccinations were included as donors. Every donor was a Caucasian adult living in Nashville, Tennessee, USA. CD4+ T cells were enriched by magnetic negative selection, after which naive cells were positively selected on CD45RA and the negative fraction was taken as the memory subset. Blood was collected by leukapheresis, and PBMCs were isolated by Ficoll-Histopaque density gradient centrifugation and then cryopreserved in liquid nitrogen vapor phase. Purity and quantity of every magnetically sorted T cell population were checked by analytical flow cytometry. From each sorted fraction, genomic DNA was isolated and quantified by UV absorbance on a Nanodrop 2000c.

The chain links TRBV18 with TRBJ2-3, with a weak D call of TRBD2 (6 bases match). Sequencing was done on a sample of memory CD4+ T cells sorted from blood. Explained via the paper, the cell subset or site label denotes: CD45RA-negative fraction. The TCR was taken from a young man in good health. The CDR3 sequence is CASSDYMGRDTQYF. The base sequence is TGTGCCAGCTCGGACTACATGGGGCGAGATACGCAGTATTTT.